This T cell receptor (beta chain) originates from a study of T cells in Graves' hyperthyroidism and ophthalmopathy (dated by TCRdb to the late 2010s). Regarding the research as a whole: Peripheral blood was collected at initial diagnosis, before any treatment. To identify distinguishing TCR V-J signatures, a discovery cohort of about 100 patients was used, comprising some 45 with Graves' ophthalmopathy and 57 with stable Graves' hyperthyroidism. Prospective prediction of ophthalmopathy was tested in an independent validation cohort consisting of some 18 hyperthyroidism patients and around 16 patients who later progressed to ophthalmopathy. The 100 or so discovery patients were divided at random into training and test sets in a 7:3 ratio. In addition, the study compared T-cell repertoires in thyroid tissue and in blood from roughly 6 Graves' hyperthyroidism patients. Once sampling was done, hyperthyroidism patients were given methimazole at a starting dose of 30 mg daily, whereas ophthalmopathy patients were given high-dose intravenous methylprednisolone. According to the paper, TCR Vbeta CDR3 sequencing was carried out on some 140 peripheral blood samples, which came from under 50 ophthalmopathy, under 85 hyperthyroidism and roughly 17 progressor patients.

Ophthalmopathy patients had moderately to severely active disease, Clinical Activity Score of at least 3, NOSPECS grade of at least 4, and duration under 3 months. Any patient with an uncontrolled infection, another autoimmune disease, pregnancy or lactation was excluded. Diagnoses relied on clinical symptoms, serum thyroxine and TRAb, thyroid ultrasound and orbital computed tomography. PBMCs were isolated from approximately 10 ml of fresh peripheral blood by Ficoll-Paque density gradient centrifugation. Total RNA was extracted using Trizol reagent, and RNA quality was assessed on an Agilent 2100 Bioanalyzer. Overall results and qualifications from the work: No statistical method was used to set the sample size in advance, and investigators knew the group allocation. During validation, the model predicted progression to ophthalmopathy a median of around six months ahead of onset, with more than 55% sensitivity and under 85% specificity. A model built on a 13 V-J signature distinguished ophthalmopathy from stable hyperthyroidism, reaching around 90% sensitivity and about 81% specificity in cross-validation and 80%/75% in testing. Most expanded thyroid clonotypes (frequency above 0.001) were also detected in blood, a finding suggesting that blood repertoires may reflect thyroid immune responses.

The CDR3 has 16 amino acids, counting the end cysteine and phenylalanine. Only CDR3 DNA is held: 48 bases, read in frame from base 1. V and J lose 0 bases and 4 bases, and a span of 13 bases separates them. From a lookup of the germline V gene, CDR1 and CDR2 are ENHRY and SYGVKD. In regard to this clonotype: It lacks a known antigen. No quality values exist for individual bases; no much larger clone is one base distant.

TCR beta CDR3 regions were amplified from RNA transcripts. A first-round RT-PCR of the TCR CDR3 used the HTBI primer set with the Qiagen OneStep RT-PCR kit. A second multiplex PCR round built the libraries, followed by size selection and purification. Paired-end sequencing of the libraries was performed with 100 bp reads on an Illumina HiSeq2000. In the paper's pipeline: SOAPnuke was used to process the raw data, removing reads that contained adapters or uncalled bases, had a mean Phred below 15, or lacked an exact match to the constant primer or identifier. COPE v1.2.5 was used to merge high-quality paired reads, and clonotypes were defined as unique nucleotide sequences. MiTCR v1.1 was used to align clonotypes to the IMGT TRBV, TRBD and TRBJ reference segments. Only V-J combinations with frequency above 0.0001, covering roughly 99% of repertoires, were analysed. A TCS score was defined as the ratio of F50 (clonal expansion) to E x V (chaos), with BLOSUM62-based TCRdist applied between CDR3 peptides within each V-J. Welch's t-statistics and random forest reduced fewer than 600 V-J features to 13, which were used in a naive Bayes classifier (R e1071). Clones were called with MiXCR by TCRdb after fastp trimmed the public reads at Q25, and only in-frame beta chains were retained. Every CDR3 protein is listed once, alongside the most common genes and DNA of its rows. What appears here as the V and J calls and clone size reflects TCRdb's work, not the paper's. Recorded for this sample are more than 300,000 distinct CDR3 sequences; less than 20% of them occurred a single time. The top ten clones comprise over 35% of the sample.

The source of this sequence is a young man with Graves' ophthalmopathy. Sequenced input: blood. The chain couples TRBV10-3 to TRBJ2-1; the D gene is perhaps TRBD2, on 5 matching bases. The DNA is as follows: TGTGCCATCAGTGAGTCGACTGGGAAGCGGTACAATGAGCAGTTCTTC. This yields the protein CAISESTGKRYNEQFF.